Each of the 28 T cell receptor beta chains below was sequenced from the same sample in a study of neurological immune-mediated disorders (dated by TCRdb to about 2019). Library generation was performed with 5' RACE. Sequenced using an Illumina HiSeq 2500. Using fastp at Q25 and MiXCR, TCRdb reprocessed the public reads and kept productive beta chains. Rows matching on CDR3 protein sequence are summarized as one entry with the most common DNA and genes. For this sample there are about 30,000 distinct CDR3 sequences; about 15% appear just once. The ten largest clones take up 27% of the sample. Source material: PBMCs. The receptors derive from a man in his 70s in good health.

This clonotype occurred many times. The V and J genes are TRBV21-1 and TRBJ1-1. TRBV21-1 corresponds to a pseudogene. The length of the CDR3 is 17 residues. CDR3 sequence reads: CASSKPQSTGMNTEAFF. DNA for the CDR3: TGTGCCAGCAGCAAACCCCAATCTACGGGTATGAACACTGAAGCTTTCTTT.

This clonotype was seen many times. The genes are TRBV6-5 and TRBJ2-6; no clear D. Trimming shortened V by 4 bases and J by 0 bases, and 13 bases separated the two germline ends. This CDR3 comprises 17 residues. Germline V gene sequence: CDR1 MNHEY, CDR2 SVGAGI. This CDR3 is CASSSQGFTSGANVLTF. The CDR3 DNA reads TGTGCCAGCAGTTCCCAAGGATTCACCTCTGGGGCCAACGTCCTGACTTTC.

This clonotype showed up just once. This chain links TRBV7-7 with TRBJ2-1; possible D gene TRBD2, 6 bases. The germline V gene has CDR1 SSHAT and CDR2 FNYEAQ (reference sequence). The CDR3 sequence is 14 residues long. V lost 0 bases, J lost 6 bases, and 9 bases lay in between. The CDR3 region has the DNA TGTGCCAGCAGCTTAGCGGGGGGACTCAATGAGCAGTTCTTC. Its protein product is CASSLAGGLNEQFF. Drawing the rest from reference TRBV7-7 and TRBJ2-1, the complete variable domain is GAGVSQSPRYKVTKRGQDVTLRCDPISSHATLYWYQQALGQGPEFLTYFNYEAQPDKSGLPSDRFSAERPEGSISTLTIQRTEQRDSAMYRCASSLAGGLNEQFFGPGTRLTVL.

The chain has TRBV6-6 and TRBJ1-1, with D unclear. Trimming stripped 8 bases from V and 4 bases from J, with 8 bases between. The germline V gene has CDR1 MNHNY and CDR2 SVGAGI (reference sequence). The CDR3 contains 11 residues. CDR3 coding DNA: TGTGCCAGCGGGGAGGGCACTGAAGCTTTCTTT. It is translated as CASGEGTEAFF.

This clonotype came up many times. V usage is TRBV11-2 and J usage is TRBJ2-7; a possible D gene is TRBD1 (5 bases). V was pared by 1 base and J by 3 bases, with 13 bases between. The CDR3 runs to 15 residues. CDR1 and CDR2 (germline): SGHAT, FQNNGV. CDR3 amino acids: CASSLGPDTLYEQYF. CDR3 nucleotide sequence: TGTGCCAGCAGCTTAGGTCCGGACACCCTCTACGAGCAGTACTTC.

The V gene is TRBV12-5, the J gene TRBJ1-1; D perhaps matches TRBD1 (5 bases). Trimming shortened V by 6 bases and J by 0 bases, and 20 bases separated the two germline ends. The CDR3 runs to 17 residues. The germline V gene has CDR1 LGHNT and CDR2 FRNRAP. The CDR3 bases are TGTGCTAGTGGCTCAAACCTGGCAGTGGGGCTGAACACTGAAGCTTTCTTT. Translating gives CASGSNLAVGLNTEAFF.

With regard to this clonotype: A read error may produce the germline difference seen at one junction end. This chain connects TRBV3-1 to TRBJ2-2; 11 bases map to TRBD2. The CDR3 covers 15 residues. Per germline, CDR1 LGHDT and CDR2 YNNKEL (reference sequence). The CDR3 protein is CTSSQLAGAAGELIF. In nucleotides, the CDR3 is TGTACCAGCAGTCAACTAGCGGGAGCGGCCGGGGAGCTGATTTTT. Drawing the rest from reference TRBV3-1 and TRBJ2-2, the complete variable domain is DTAVSQTPKYLVTQMGNDKSIKCEQNLGHDTMYWYKQDSKKFLKIMFSYNNKELIINETVPNRFSPKSPDKAHLNLHINSLELGDSAVYFCTSSQLAGAAGELIFGEGSRLTVL.

This clonotype was counted many times. The chain carries TRBV20-1 and TRBJ1-2, with D unclear. The length of the CDR3 is 12 residues. V lost 0 bases to trimming and J lost 2 bases, with 4 bases between them. Germline-derived CDR1 and CDR2 are DFQATT and SNEGSKA (reference sequence). CDR3 in DNA: TGCAGTGCTAGAGAGGGGAACTATGGCTACACCTTC. This gives the protein CSAREGNYGYTF.

This clonotype was recorded many times. The CDR3 bases are TGTGCCAGCAGTGAACTCGGCACCGGGGAGCTGTTTTTT. It is translated as CASSELGTGELFF. The chain employs TRBV6-1 and TRBJ2-2; no clear D gene. Trimming left V 2 bases short and J 4 bases short, with 5 bases between. Germline values: CDR1 MNHNS, CDR2 SASEGT. The CDR3 sequence is 13 residues long.

This clonotype was picked up many times. This chain uses TRBV6-2 or TRBV6-3 with TRBJ2-1, with 10 positions matching TRBD2. Trimming removed 5 bases from V and 9 bases from J; junction bases left unmatched: 7. CDR3 size: 14 residues. The germline V gene has CDR1 MNHEY and CDR2 SVGEGT. In nucleotides, the CDR3 is TGTGCCAGCAGTACCAGCGGGGGGGCCCTTGAGCAGTTCTTC. Amino acids: CASSTSGGALEQFF.

This clonotype was detected ten times or more. The chain carries TRBV4-2 and TRBJ2-3; D perhaps matches TRBD2 (6 bases). This CDR3 comprises 16 residues. The V gene lost 0 bases and the J gene lost 2 bases, with 12 bases spanning the gap. Germline assignment: CDR1 LGHNA and CDR2 YNFKEQ. CDR3 sequence (DNA): TGTGCCAGCAGCCAAGAGAGGTGGGGGGACACAGATACGCAGTATTTT. Its protein is CASSQERWGDTDTQYF.

This clonotype was observed at least ten times. The chain recombines TRBV12-3 or TRBV12-4 with TRBJ1-2; possibly TRBD1 for D (5 bases). The CDR3 sequence is 21 residues long. Trimming pared 3 bases from V and 2 bases from J, leaving 31 bases between. CDR3 in amino acids: CASSFLVHFRLGQGDNYGYTF. CDR3 DNA sequence: TGTGCCAGCAGTTTCCTTGTTCATTTCCGGCTGGGGCAGGGAGACAACTATGGCTACACCTTC.

The table lists this clonotype with many counts. The chain is built from TRBV10-3 and TRBJ2-1; TRBD2 matches at 10 bases. This CDR3 has 16 amino acids. V lost 6 bases and J lost 6; bases outside the gene matches: 11. CDR1 ENHRY and CDR2 SYGVKD come from the germline V gene. CDR3 coding DNA: TGTGCCATCAGGGCCCCTCGAGCGGGGGGGCTCAATGAGCAGTTCTTC. Encoded protein: CAIRAPRAGGLNEQFF.

The sample holds many counts of this clonotype. The chain uses TRBV12-3 or TRBV12-4 and TRBJ2-4; tentatively, D is TRBD1 (6 bases). CDR3 length equals 18 residues. V lost 6 bases and J 0 bases, leaving 21 bases between the germline ends. The CDR3, as DNA: TGTGCCAGCAGACCCTCCTCGGGACAACTCAGAGCCAAAAACATTCAGTACTTC. It encodes CASRPSSGQLRAKNIQYF.

The V call is TRBV5-1, the J call TRBJ2-2; D unresolved. V lost 4 bases to trimming and J lost 10 bases, with 20 bases between them. From germline, CDR1 is SGHRS and CDR2 YFSETQ. CDR3 size: 15 residues. CDR3 bases: TGCGCCAGCAGCACGGGCCCCGAAAACACCTTGGAGCTGTTTTTT. Translation: CASSTGPENTLELFF. Looking up the rest from reference TRBV5-1 and TRBJ2-2 gives the full variable domain: KAGVTQTPRYLIKTRGQQVTLSCSPISGHRSVSWYQQTPGQGLQFLFEYFSETQRNKGNFPGRFSGRQFSNSRSEMNVSTLELGDSALYLCASSTGPENTLELFFGEGSRLTVL.

There are many counts of this clonotype. This sequence joins TRBV3-1 and TRBJ1-3; D is uncertain. There are 14 residues in the CDR3. V lost 4 bases and J lost 2, with 9 bases in between. Germline CDR1 reads LGHDT; CDR2 reads YNNKEL (reference sequence). The CDR3 reads CASSRREPGNTIYF. In DNA, the CDR3 is TGTGCCAGCAGCCGGCGGGAACCTGGAAACACCATATATTTT. The full variable domain, in which reference TRBV3-1 and TRBJ1-3 provide the parts outside the CDR3, is DTAVSQTPKYLVTQMGNDKSIKCEQNLGHDTMYWYKQDSKKFLKIMFSYNNKELIINETVPNRFSPKSPDKAHLNLHINSLELGDSAVYFCASSRREPGNTIYFGEGSWLTVV.

This clonotype was recorded at least ten times. The rearrangement uses TRBV29-1 and TRBJ1-5, with no clear D. Trimming removed 3 bases from V and 7 bases from J, with 16 bases in between. CDR3 length: 14 amino acids. CDR1 SQVTM and CDR2 ANQGSEA come from the germline V gene. Written as DNA, the CDR3 is TGCAGCGTTGATCTCAGGTTCAGAGGGCAGCCCCAGCATTTT. Its protein product is CSVDLRFRGQPQHF. Full variable domain (outside the CDR3, taken from reference TRBV29-1 and TRBJ1-5): SAVISQKPSRDICQRGTSLTIQCQVDSQVTMMFWYRQQPGQSLTLIATANQGSEATYESGFVIDKFPISRPNLTFSTLTVSNMSPEDSSIYLCSVDLRFRGQPQHFGDGTRLSIL.

This clonotype was observed many times. The J gene is TRBJ1-4, the V gene TRBV5-1, with D uncertain. The CDR3 contains 17 residues. The germline V gene encodes CDR1 SGHRS and CDR2 YFSETQ. V lost 0 bases to trimming and J lost 0 bases, with 12 bases between them. The CDR3 DNA reads as TGCGCCAGCAGCTTGGTGTTCCCCGAAGCAACTAATGAAAAACTGTTTTTT. Translated, it gives CASSLVFPEATNEKLFF. The full variable domain, rest sourced from reference TRBV5-1 and TRBJ1-4, is KAGVTQTPRYLIKTRGQQVTLSCSPISGHRSVSWYQQTPGQGLQFLFEYFSETQRNKGNFPGRFSGRQFSNSRSEMNVSTLELGDSALYLCASSLVFPEATNEKLFFGSGTQLSVL.

This clonotype was seen at least ten times. The genes are TRBV6-5 and TRBJ1-1; a possible D gene is TRBD1 (6 bases). The CDR3 covers 12 residues. CDR1 MNHEY and CDR2 SVGAGI come from the germline V gene. V lost 6 bases and J 9 bases, leaving 14 bases between the germline ends. CDR3 residues: CASSNLQGKAFF. CDR3 in DNA: TGTGCCAGCAGCAATTTACAGGGTAAAGCTTTCTTT.

This clonotype was seen many times. The V call is TRBV12-3 or TRBV12-4, the J call TRBJ2-3, with 15 bases identical to TRBD2. The CDR3 runs 16 residues. V lost 7 bases, J lost 5 bases, and 7 bases stayed unmatched. Here the CDR3 DNA reads TGTGCCAGCAAAAGGACTAGCGGGGGGGCCGGAGATACGCAGTATTTT. Translated: CASKRTSGGAGDTQYF.

This clonotype was detected many times. V is TRBV27 and J is TRBJ1-4, with D unclear. The CDR3 is made up of 14 amino acids. Germline V CDR1 and CDR2: MNHEY, SMNVEV (reference sequence). The V end was cut by 5 bases, the J end by 0 bases, with 7 bases between. CDR3 in amino acids: CASSLQTTNEKLFF. CDR3 nucleotide sequence: TGTGCCAGCAGTCTACAGACAACTAATGAAAAACTGTTTTTT.

Many counts were recorded for this clonotype. V is TRBV5-6 and J is TRBJ1-1, with no clear D. The V end was cut by 1 base, the J end by 1 base, with 5 bases between. The CDR3 contains 13 residues. Germline lookup yields CDR1 SGHDT and CDR2 YYEEEE. The CDR3 sequence is CASSLRWNTEAFF. The DNA for the CDR3 is TGTGCCAGCAGCTTGCGGTGGAACACTGAAGCTTTCTTT. The full variable domain, completed using reference TRBV5-6 and TRBJ1-1, is DAGVTQSPTHLIKTRGQQVTLRCSPKSGHDTVSWYQQALGQGPQFIFQYYEEEERQRGNFPDRFSGHQFPNYSSELNVNALLLGDSALYLCASSLRWNTEAFFGQGTRLTVV.

The rearrangement joins TRBV6-2 or TRBV6-3 to TRBJ2-5; 8 bases line up with TRBD1. The CDR3 covers 14 residues. Trimming removed 11 bases from V and 5 bases from J; junction bases left unmatched: 13. Germline CDR1 MNHEY, CDR2 SVGEGT. CDR3 nucleotides: TGTGCCGGCCGTCCCGGGACAGGCGGGGAGACCCAGTACTTC. This encodes CAGRPGTGGETQYF.

In this sample, this clonotype turned up many times. This chain links TRBV12-3 or TRBV12-4 with TRBJ2-6; a possible D gene is TRBD1 (6 bases). The V end was cut by 3 bases, the J end by 3 bases, with 15 bases between. The CDR3 is made up of 17 amino acids. The CDR3 coding sequence is TGTGCCAGCAGTTTCGAAACAGGGTTGGGTGGGGCCAACGTCCTGACTTTC. Translation gives CASSFETGLGGANVLTF.

This clonotype was detected many times. This chain uses TRBV3-1 with TRBJ2-3; the D gene could be TRBD1 or TRBD2 (5 bases each). This CDR3 region has 15 residues. With 4 bases removed from V and 0 bases from J, the gap between germline ends came to 11 bases. Per the germline V gene, CDR1 is LGHDT and CDR2 is YNNKEL (reference sequence). CDR3 nucleotides: TGTGCCAGCAGCCGGGACGGGGCCAGCACAGATACGCAGTATTTT. Encoded protein: CASSRDGASTDTQYF.

This clonotype was seen at least ten times. The J gene is TRBJ2-3, the V gene TRBV20-1, with a weak D call TRBD2 (5 bases). V was pared by 3 bases and J by 0 bases, with 7 bases between. The CDR3 runs 13 residues. CDR1 is DFQATT and CDR2 is SNEGSKA in the germline V gene (reference sequence). The CDR3 region is CSASRTSTDTQYF. DNA of the CDR3: TGCAGTGCTAGCCGGACTAGCACAGATACGCAGTATTTT.

The table lists this clonotype with many counts. J is TRBJ1-2 and V is TRBV7-2; D unclear. The length of the CDR3 is 15 residues. Trimming cost V 1 base and J 0 bases, with 9 bases left between them. In germline, CDR1 is SGHTA, CDR2 FQGNSA. The CDR3 sequence: CASSLDSGTNYGYTF. The DNA of the CDR3 is TGTGCCAGCAGCTTAGATTCAGGAACTAACTATGGCTACACCTTC.

About this clonotype itself: A much larger clone differs from this one at a single base, so this may be a read error. This rearrangement joins TRBV6-4 to TRBJ1-6, with D possibly matching TRBD1 (5 bases). V gave up 7 bases and J gave up 7 bases, with 11 bases separating them. Germline CDR1 MRHNA, CDR2 SNTAGT. This CDR3 contains 13 residues. In DNA form, the CDR3 reads TGTGCCAGCATGCGGGACTTCAATTCACCCCTCCACTTT. Translated: CASMRDFNSPLHF.